The present entry profiles one T cell receptor beta chain with its context. Antigen: not known. The germline V gene has CDR1 MDHEN and CDR2 SYDVKM. The CDR3 length is 14 residues. Trimming removed 4 bases at V and 4 bases at J, with 10 bases between. This entry comes from a study of graft-versus-host responses after intestinal transplantation. Findings of the study overall: Within the allografts of patients who had graft-donor T cell macrochimerism, graft-versus-host to host-versus-graft clonal ratios were high.

From the graft tissue, intraepithelial and lamina propria lymphocytes were released through processing. Sequenced by immunoSEQ multiplex PCR; TCRdb stores in-frame clones only, minus some. The data contain just under 65,000 clones, around 90% of them singletons. This sample comprised ileum tissue, obtained 350 to 400 days after transplant. The chain is built from TRBV28 and TRBJ2-2; possibly TRBD1 for D (6 bases). The clonotype was recovered from a human patient who received an intestinal transplant, so some T cells may come from the graft donor. The CDR3: CASSSIGGTGELFF. The CDR3 nucleotides are TGTGCCAGCAGTTCTATAGGGGGCACCGGGGAGCTGTTTTTT.